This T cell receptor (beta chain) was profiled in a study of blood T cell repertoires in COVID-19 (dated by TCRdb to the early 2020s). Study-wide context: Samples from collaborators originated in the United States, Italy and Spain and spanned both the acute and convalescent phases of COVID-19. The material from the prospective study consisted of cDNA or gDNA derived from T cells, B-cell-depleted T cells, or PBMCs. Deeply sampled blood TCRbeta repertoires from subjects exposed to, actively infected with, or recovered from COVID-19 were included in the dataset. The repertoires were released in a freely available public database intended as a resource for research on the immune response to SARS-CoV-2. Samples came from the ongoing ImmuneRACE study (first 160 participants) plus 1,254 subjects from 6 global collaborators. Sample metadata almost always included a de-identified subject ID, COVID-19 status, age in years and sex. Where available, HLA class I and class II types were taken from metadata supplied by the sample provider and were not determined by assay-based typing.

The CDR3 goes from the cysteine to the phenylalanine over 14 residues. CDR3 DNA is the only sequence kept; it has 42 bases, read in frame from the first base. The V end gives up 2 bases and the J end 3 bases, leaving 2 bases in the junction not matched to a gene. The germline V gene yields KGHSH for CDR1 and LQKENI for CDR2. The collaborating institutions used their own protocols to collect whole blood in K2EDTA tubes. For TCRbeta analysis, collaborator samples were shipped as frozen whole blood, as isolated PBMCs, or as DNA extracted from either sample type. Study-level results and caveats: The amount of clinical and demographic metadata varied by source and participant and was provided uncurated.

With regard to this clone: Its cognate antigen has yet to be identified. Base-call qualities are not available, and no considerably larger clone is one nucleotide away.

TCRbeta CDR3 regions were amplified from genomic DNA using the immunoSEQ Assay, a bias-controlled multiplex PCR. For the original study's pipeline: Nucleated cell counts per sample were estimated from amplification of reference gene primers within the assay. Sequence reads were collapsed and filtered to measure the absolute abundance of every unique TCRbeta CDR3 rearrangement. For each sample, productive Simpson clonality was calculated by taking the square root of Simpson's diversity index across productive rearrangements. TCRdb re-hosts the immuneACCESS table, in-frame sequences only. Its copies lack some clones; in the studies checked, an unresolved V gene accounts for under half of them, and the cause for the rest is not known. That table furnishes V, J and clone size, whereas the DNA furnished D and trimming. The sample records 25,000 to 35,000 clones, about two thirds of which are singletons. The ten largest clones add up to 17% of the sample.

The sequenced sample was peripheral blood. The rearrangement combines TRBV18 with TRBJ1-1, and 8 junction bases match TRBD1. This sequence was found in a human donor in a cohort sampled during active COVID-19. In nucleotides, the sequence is TGTGCCAGCTCACCAGGACAGGGCCACACTGAAGCTTTCTTT. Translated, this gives CASSPGQGHTEAFF.